This TCR beta chain was recorded in a study of CD8 T cells in ankylosing spondylitis. Whole-study results and caveats: As reported, disease-linked clones showed significant enrichment in matched ankylosing spondylitis synovial fluid. Blood from ankylosing spondylitis patients appeared to carry a characteristic roughly eight-variant TCR beta motif. Reactive arthritis synovial fluid and blood were previously reported to contain some motif variants.

A single record per CDR3 protein comes from TCRdb applying MiXCR to the 5' RACE reads. Of 150,000 to 200,000 distinct CDR3 sequences listed, around 10% are singletons. This clonotype was recorded many times. The antigen is undetermined. Losses at the gene ends were 4 bases for V and 6 bases for J; bases not matched to a gene: 8. Germline assignment: CDR1 SQVTM and CDR2 ANQGSEA. CDR3 length equals 16 residues. The sample taken for sequencing was blood, either unsorted or a sorted T cell fraction (not recorded which). This clonotype originated in a male donor with ankylosing spondylitis or in good health (not recorded which). The rearrangement links TRBV29-1 to TRBJ2-1; 14 bases agree with TRBD2. The CDR3 region is CSVGLAGGVWRNEQFF. CDR3 DNA: TGCAGCGTTGGACTAGCGGGAGGGGTGTGGCGCAATGAGCAGTTCTTC.